This TCR beta chain was found in a study of T cells after yellow fever vaccination. TCRdb recomputed calls from the 5' RACE reads with MiXCR, one row per CDR3 protein. In the table there are approximately 150,000 distinct CDR3 sequences, roughly 6.2% of which are singletons. Germline V gives CDR1 SGHKS, CDR2 YYEKEE (reference sequence). The CDR3 length is 16 residues. The V gene lost 0 bases and the J gene lost 2 bases, with 12 bases spanning the gap. This clonotype was detected many times. The chain uses TRBV5-5 and TRBJ2-1; D perhaps matches TRBD1 (6 bases). The TCR comes from a man in his late teens or twenties who received the YFV17D yellow fever vaccine. The specimen was CD4+ T cells sorted from PBMCs, collected on the day of the first yellow fever vaccination. The CDR3: CASSLGPQGPYNEQFF. The CDR3 DNA reads as TGTGCCAGCAGCTTGGGCCCACAGGGTCCCTACAATGAGCAGTTCTTC.